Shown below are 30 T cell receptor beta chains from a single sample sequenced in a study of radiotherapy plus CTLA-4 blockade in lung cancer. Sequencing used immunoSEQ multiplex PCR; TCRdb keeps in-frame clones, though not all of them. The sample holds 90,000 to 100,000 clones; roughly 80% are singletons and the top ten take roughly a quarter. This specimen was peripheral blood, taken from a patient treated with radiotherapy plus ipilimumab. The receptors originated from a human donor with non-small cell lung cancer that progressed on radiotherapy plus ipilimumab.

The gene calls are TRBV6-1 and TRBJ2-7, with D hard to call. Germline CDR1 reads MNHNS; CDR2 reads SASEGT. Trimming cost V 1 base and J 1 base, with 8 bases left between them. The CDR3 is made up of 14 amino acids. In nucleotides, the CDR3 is TGTGCCAGCAGTGAAGTCGGTCTATCCTACGAGCAGTACTTC. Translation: CASSEVGLSYEQYF.

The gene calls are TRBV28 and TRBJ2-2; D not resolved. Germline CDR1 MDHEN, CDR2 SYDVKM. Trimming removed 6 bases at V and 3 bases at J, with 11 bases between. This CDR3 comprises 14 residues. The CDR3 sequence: CASSEVGHTGELFF. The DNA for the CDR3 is TGTGCCAGCAGCGAAGTTGGTCACACCGGGGAGCTGTTTTTT.

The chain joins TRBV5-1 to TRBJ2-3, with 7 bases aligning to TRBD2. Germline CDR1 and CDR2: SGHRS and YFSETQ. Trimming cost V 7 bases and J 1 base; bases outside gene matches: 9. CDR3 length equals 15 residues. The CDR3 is CASQAWAGGTDTQYF. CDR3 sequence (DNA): TGCGCCAGCCAAGCTTGGGCGGGAGGCACAGATACGCAGTATTTT.

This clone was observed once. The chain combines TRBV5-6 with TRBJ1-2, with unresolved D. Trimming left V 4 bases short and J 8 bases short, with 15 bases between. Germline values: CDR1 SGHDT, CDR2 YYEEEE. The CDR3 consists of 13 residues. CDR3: CASSLSWTEGYTF. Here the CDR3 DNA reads TGTGCCAGCAGCCTGTCGTGGACGGAGGGCTACACCTTC.

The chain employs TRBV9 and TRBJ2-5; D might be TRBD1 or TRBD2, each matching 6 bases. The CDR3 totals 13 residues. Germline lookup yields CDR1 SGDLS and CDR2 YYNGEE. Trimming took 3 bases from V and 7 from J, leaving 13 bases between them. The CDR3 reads CASSGQEGGTQYF. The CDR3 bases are TGTGCCAGCAGCGGGCAAGAGGGGGGGACCCAGTACTTC.

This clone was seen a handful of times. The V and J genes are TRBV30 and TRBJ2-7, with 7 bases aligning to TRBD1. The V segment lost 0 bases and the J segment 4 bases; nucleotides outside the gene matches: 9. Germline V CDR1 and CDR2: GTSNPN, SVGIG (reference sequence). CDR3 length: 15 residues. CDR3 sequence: CAWSVFGTASYEQYF. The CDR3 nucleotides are TGTGCCTGGAGTGTGTTTGGGACAGCCTCTTACGAGCAGTACTTC.

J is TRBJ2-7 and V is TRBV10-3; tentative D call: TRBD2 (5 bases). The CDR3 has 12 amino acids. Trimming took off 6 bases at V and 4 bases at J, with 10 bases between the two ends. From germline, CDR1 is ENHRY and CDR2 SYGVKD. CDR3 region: CAISAGLYEQYF. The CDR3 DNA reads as TGTGCCATCAGCGCGGGCCTATACGAGCAGTACTTC.

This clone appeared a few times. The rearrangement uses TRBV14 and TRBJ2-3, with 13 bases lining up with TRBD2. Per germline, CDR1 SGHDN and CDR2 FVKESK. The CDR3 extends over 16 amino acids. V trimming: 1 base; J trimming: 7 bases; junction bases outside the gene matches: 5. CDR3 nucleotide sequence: TGTGCCAGCAGCCAAGCACTAGCGGGAGGGCCAAATACGCAGTATTTT. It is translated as CASSQALAGGPNTQYF.

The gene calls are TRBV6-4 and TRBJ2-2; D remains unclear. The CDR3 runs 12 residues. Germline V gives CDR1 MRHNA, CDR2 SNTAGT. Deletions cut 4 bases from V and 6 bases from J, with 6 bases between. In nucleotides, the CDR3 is TGTGCCAGCAGTGGGGCGCCCGGGGAGCTGTTTTTT. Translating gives CASSGAPGELFF.

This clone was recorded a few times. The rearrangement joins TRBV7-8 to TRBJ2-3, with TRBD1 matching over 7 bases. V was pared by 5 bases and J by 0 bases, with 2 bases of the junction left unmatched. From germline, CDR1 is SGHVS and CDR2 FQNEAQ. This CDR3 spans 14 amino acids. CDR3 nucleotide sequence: TGTGCCAGCAGCGCACAGGGGAGCACAGATACGCAGTATTTT. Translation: CASSAQGSTDTQYF.

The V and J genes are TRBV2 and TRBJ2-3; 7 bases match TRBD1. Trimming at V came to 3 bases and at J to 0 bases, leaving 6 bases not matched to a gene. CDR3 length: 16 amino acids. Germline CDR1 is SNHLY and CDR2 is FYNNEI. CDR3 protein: CASSDPGDRSTDTQYF. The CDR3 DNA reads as TGTGCCAGCAGTGACCCCGGGGACAGAAGCACAGATACGCAGTATTTT.

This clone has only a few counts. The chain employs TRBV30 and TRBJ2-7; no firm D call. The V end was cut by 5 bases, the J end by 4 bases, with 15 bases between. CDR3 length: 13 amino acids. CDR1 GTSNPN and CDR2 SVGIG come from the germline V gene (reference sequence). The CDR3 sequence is CAWHRPDGYEQYF. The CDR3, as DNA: TGTGCCTGGCATCGACCCGATGGGTACGAGCAGTACTTC.

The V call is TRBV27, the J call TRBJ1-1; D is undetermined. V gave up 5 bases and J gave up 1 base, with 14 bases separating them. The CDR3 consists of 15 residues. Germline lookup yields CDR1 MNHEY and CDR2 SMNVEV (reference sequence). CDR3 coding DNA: TGTGCCAGCAGTCCCCCCCCAGTCGGGAACACTGAAGCTTTCTTT. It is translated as CASSPPPVGNTEAFF.

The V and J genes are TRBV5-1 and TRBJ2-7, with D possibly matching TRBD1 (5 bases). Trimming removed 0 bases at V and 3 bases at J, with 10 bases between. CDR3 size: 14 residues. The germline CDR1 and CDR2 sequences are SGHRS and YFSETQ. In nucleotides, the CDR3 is TGCGCCAGCAGCTTGGCAGGGAATCACTACGAGCAGTACTTC. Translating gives CASSLAGNHYEQYF.

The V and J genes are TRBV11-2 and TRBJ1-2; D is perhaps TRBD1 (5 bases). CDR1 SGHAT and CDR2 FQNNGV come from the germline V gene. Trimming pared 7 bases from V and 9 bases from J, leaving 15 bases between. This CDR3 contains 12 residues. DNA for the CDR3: TGTGCCAGCAAGGACACGGGGGAAAGCTACACCTTC. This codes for CASKDTGESYTF.

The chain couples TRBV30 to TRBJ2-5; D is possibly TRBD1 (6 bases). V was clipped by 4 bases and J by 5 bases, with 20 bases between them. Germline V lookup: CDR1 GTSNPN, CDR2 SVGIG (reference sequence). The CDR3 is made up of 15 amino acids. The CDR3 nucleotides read TGTGCCTGGACCTCGACTCTCAGGGGCCGGGAGACCCAGTACTTC. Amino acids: CAWTSTLRGRETQYF.

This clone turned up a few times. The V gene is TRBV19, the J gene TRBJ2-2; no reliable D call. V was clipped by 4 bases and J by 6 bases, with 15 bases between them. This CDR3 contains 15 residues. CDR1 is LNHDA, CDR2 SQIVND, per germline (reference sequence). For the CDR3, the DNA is TGTGCCAGTAGTAGCTTGGACGGTGCTGCCGGGGAGCTGTTTTTT. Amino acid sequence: CASSSLDGAAGELFF.

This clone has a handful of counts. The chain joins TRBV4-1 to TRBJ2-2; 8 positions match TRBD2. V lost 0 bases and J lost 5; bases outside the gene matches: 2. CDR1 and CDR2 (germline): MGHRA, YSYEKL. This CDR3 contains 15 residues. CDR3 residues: CASSQEVAGTGELFF. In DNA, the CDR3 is TGCGCCAGCAGCCAAGAGGTAGCGGGAACCGGGGAGCTGTTTTTT.

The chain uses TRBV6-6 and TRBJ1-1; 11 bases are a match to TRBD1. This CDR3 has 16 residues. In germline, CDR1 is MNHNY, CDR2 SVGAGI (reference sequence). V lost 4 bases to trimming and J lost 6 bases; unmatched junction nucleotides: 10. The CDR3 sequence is CASSSLGQGAVAEAFF. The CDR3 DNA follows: TGTGCCAGCAGTTCCCTAGGACAGGGGGCGGTGGCTGAAGCTTTCTTT.

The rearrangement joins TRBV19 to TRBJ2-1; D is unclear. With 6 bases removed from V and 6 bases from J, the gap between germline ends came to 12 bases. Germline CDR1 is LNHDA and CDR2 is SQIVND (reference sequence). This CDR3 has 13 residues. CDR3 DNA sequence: TGTGCCAGTAGAACAGTGGGTGGCAATGAGCAGTTCTTC. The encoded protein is CASRTVGGNEQFF.

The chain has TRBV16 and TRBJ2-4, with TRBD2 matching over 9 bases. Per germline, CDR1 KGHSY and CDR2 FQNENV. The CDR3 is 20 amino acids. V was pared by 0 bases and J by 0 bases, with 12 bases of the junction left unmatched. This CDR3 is CASSQSESSGTTLAKNIQYF. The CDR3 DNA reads TGTGCCAGCAGCCAATCGGAGTCTAGCGGGACCACCTTAGCCAAAAACATTCAGTACTTC.

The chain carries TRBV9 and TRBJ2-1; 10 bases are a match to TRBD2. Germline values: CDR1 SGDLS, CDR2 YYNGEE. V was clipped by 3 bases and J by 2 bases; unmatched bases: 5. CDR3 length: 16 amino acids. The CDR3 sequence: CASSAPGTSAYNEQFF. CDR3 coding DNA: TGTGCCAGCAGCGCCCCCGGGACTAGCGCCTACAATGAGCAGTTCTTC. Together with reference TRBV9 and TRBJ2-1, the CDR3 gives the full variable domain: DSGVTQTPKHLITATGQRVTLRCSPRSGDLSVYWYQQSLDQGLQFLIQYYNGEERAKGNILERFSAQQFPDLHSELNLSSLELGDSALYFCASSAPGTSAYNEQFFGPGTRLTVL.

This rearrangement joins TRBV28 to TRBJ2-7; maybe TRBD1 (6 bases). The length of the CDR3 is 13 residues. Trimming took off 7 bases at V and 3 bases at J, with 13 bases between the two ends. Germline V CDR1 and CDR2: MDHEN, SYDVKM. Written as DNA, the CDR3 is TGTGCCAGCATGAGGGGGTTTTTCTACGAGCAGTACTTC. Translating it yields CASMRGFFYEQYF.

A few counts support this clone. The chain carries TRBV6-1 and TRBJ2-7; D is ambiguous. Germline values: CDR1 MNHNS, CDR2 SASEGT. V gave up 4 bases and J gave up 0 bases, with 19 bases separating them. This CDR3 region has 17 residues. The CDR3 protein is CASSGSQNAYLSYEQYF. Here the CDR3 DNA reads TGTGCCAGCAGTGGATCACAGAACGCCTACCTCTCCTACGAGCAGTACTTC.

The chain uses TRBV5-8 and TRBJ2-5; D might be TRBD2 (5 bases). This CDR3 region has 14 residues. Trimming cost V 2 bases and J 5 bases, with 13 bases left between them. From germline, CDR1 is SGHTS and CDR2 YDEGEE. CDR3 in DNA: TGTGCCAGCAGCTTACCGGGAAGTTCCGAGACCCAGTACTTC. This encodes CASSLPGSSETQYF. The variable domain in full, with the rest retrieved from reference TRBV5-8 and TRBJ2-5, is EAGVTQSPTHLIKTRGQQATLRCSPISGHTSVYWYQQALGLGLQFLLWYDEGEERNRGNFPPRFSGRQFPNYSSELNVNALELEDSALYLCASSLPGSSETQYFGPGTRLLVL.

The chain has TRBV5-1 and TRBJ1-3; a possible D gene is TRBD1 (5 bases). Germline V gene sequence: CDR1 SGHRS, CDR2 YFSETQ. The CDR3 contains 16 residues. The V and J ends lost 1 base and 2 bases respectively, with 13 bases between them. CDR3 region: CASSLYGDPTGNTIYF. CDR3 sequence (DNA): TGCGCCAGCAGCTTGTACGGGGACCCCACTGGAAACACCATATATTTT. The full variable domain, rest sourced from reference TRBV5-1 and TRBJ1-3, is KAGVTQTPRYLIKTRGQQVTLSCSPISGHRSVSWYQQTPGQGLQFLFEYFSETQRNKGNFPGRFSGRQFSNSRSEMNVSTLELGDSALYLCASSLYGDPTGNTIYFGEGSWLTVV.

CDR3 nucleotide sequence: TGTGCCAGCAGTGAGAAGGCAGGGGTGATGACGCAGTATTTT. Translating gives CASSEKAGVMTQYF. The chain has TRBV6-1 and TRBJ2-3; TRBD1 might be the D (6 bases). Germline V gives CDR1 MNHNS, CDR2 SASEGT. V lost 3 bases and J lost 9, with 16 bases in between. This CDR3 is 14 amino acids long.

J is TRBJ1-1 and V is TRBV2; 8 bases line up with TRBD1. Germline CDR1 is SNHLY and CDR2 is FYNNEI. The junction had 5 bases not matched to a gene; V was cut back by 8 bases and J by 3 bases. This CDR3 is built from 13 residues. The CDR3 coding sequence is TGTGCCAGCCAAGCGGACAGGGACACTGAAGCTTTCTTT. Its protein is CASQADRDTEAFF. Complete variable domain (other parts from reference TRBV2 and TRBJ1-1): EPEVTQTPSHQVTQMGQEVILRCVPISNHLYFYWYRQILGQKVEFLVSFYNNEISEKSEIFDDQFSVERPDGSNFTLKIRSTKLEDSAMYFCASQADRDTEAFFGQGTRLTVV.

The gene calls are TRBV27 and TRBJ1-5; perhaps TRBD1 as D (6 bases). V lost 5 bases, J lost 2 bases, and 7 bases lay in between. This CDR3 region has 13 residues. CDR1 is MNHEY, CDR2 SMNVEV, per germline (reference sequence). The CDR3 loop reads CASSRQGNQPQHF. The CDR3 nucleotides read TGTGCCAGCAGTCGACAGGGCAATCAGCCCCAGCATTTT.

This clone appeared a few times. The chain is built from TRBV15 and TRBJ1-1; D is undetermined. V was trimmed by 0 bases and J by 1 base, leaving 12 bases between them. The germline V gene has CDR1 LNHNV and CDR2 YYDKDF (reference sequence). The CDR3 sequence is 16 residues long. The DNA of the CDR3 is TGTGCCACCAGCAGAGAGGGTGTGTGGGCGAACACTGAAGCTTTCTTT. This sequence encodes CATSREGVWANTEAFF.